The 18 T cell receptor beta chains given below trace back to one sample, sequenced in a study of blood T cell repertoires in COVID-19. Only in-frame clones appear in the TCRdb table, and some are missing; sequencing was by immunoSEQ multiplex PCR. The repertoire holds under 300,000 clones, 80% to 90% seen once, with roughly 5% in the top ten. What was sequenced was peripheral blood. Source of these receptors: a woman aged 40-49 years who had recovered from COVID-19.

J is TRBJ2-3 and V is TRBV5-1; 11 bases map to TRBD2. This CDR3 is built from 18 residues. With V trimmed by 2 bases and J by 2 bases, 10 bases remained unmatched. CDR1 is SGHRS and CDR2 is YFSETQ in the germline V gene. CDR3 coding DNA: TGCGCCAGCAGCTTAGGGCTAGCGGGGGGCCAACTCACAGATACGCAGTATTTT. Translating it yields CASSLGLAGGQLTDTQYF.

V is TRBV18 and J is TRBJ1-2; 8 bases match TRBD1. Trimming took 2 bases from V and 6 from J; bases not matched to a gene: 2. This CDR3 has 13 residues. Germline V gene sequence: CDR1 KGHSH, CDR2 LQKENI. Here the CDR3 reads CASSPEGQDGYTF. The CDR3 region has the DNA TGTGCCAGCTCACCAGAGGGACAGGATGGCTACACCTTC.

This clone came up once. The CDR3 DNA sequence: TGCAGTGCTAGTTACGGGGGGTCGGGCAATCAGCCCCAGCATTTT. Amino acids: CSASYGGSGNQPQHF. The chain is built from TRBV20-1 and TRBJ1-5; D may be TRBD1 (5 bases). The CDR3 has 15 residues. Trimming shortened V by 3 bases and J by 2 bases, and 14 bases separated the two germline ends. From germline, CDR1 is DFQATT and CDR2 SNEGSKA (reference sequence).

J is TRBJ2-1 and V is TRBV10-3; D is perhaps TRBD2 (5 bases). The CDR3 consists of 15 residues. In germline, CDR1 is ENHRY, CDR2 SYGVKD. The germline V and J ends were trimmed by 2 bases and 3 bases, with 11 bases remaining between them. For the CDR3, the DNA is TGTGCCATCAGTGAGCTCAAAGGAGGCTACAATGAGCAGTTCTTC. It translates to CAISELKGGYNEQFF.

V and J are TRBV3-1 (or the pseudogene TRBV3-2) and TRBJ2-3; 7 bases are shared with TRBD2. Trimming took 0 bases from V and 2 from J; bases not matched to a gene: 8. The germline CDR1 and CDR2 sequences are LGHDT and YNNKEL (reference sequence). The CDR3 is 17 residues long. CDR3 sequence reads: CASSQERLAKYTDTQYF. CDR3 nucleotides: TGTGCCAGCAGCCAAGAGAGACTAGCAAAGTACACAGATACGCAGTATTTT.

This clone was counted a single time. This rearrangement joins TRBV5-6 to TRBJ1-2, with TRBD1 as a possible D gene (6 bases). Deletions cut 2 bases from V and 7 bases from J, with 9 bases between. Germline V CDR1 and CDR2: SGHDT, YYEEEE. The CDR3 is made up of 12 amino acids. CDR3 bases: TGTGCCAGCAGCTTAGGCAGGGGTGGCTACACCTTC. Residues: CASSLGRGGYTF.

The chain recombines TRBV7-9 with TRBJ2-5, with no clear D. The germline V and J ends were trimmed by 5 bases and 5 bases, with 9 bases remaining between them. The length of the CDR3 is 12 residues. The germline CDR1 and CDR2 sequences are SEHNR and FQNEAQ (reference sequence). The CDR3 nucleotides are TGTGCCAGCAGCCCCCTCGTGGAGACCCAGTACTTC. Its protein is CASSPLVETQYF.

Written as DNA, the CDR3 is TGTGCCAGCAGCTTAGAGGACAGGGGCTCACCCCTCCACTTT. This codes for CASSLEDRGSPLHF. The rearrangement uses TRBV11-2 and TRBJ1-6; 9 bases are shared with TRBD1. J was trimmed by 10 bases and V by 0 bases; bases with no gene match: 1. The V gene's germline CDR1 is SGHAT and CDR2 FQNNGV. The CDR3 loop spans 14 amino acids.

This clone was counted between two and nine times. The chain links TRBV28 to TRBJ2-5; D gene uncertain. The CDR3 length is 13 residues. Germline assignment: CDR1 MDHEN and CDR2 SYDVKM. Between the trimmed V and J ends, which lost 3 bases and 4 bases, there was a span of 9 bases. Here the CDR3 reads CASSFPALETQYF. In nucleotides, the CDR3 is TGTGCCAGCAGTTTCCCCGCGCTAGAGACCCAGTACTTC.

This chain joins TRBV13 and TRBJ1-3; 10 bases align to TRBD1. CDR1 and CDR2 from the germline V gene are PRHDT and FYEKMQ (reference sequence). Trimming removed 5 bases from V and 4 bases from J; junction bases left unmatched: 8. The length of the CDR3 is 16 residues. CDR3 DNA: TGTGCCAGCAGCGGCTCGGGACAGGGGCGAGGAAACACCATATATTTT. It yields the protein CASSGSGQGRGNTIYF.

This clone is a singleton in its sample. J is TRBJ2-1 and V is TRBV10-1, with D possibly matching TRBD1 (6 bases). CDR3 size: 13 residues. V was pared by 4 bases and J by 9 bases, with 13 bases between. Germline CDR1 is WNHNN and CDR2 is SYGVQD (reference sequence). CDR3 sequence: CASSVRTDSEQFF. CDR3 nucleotides: TGCGCCAGCAGTGTAAGGACAGACTCTGAGCAGTTCTTC.

The rearrangement uses TRBV30 and TRBJ2-3; D remains ambiguous. V gave up 0 bases and J gave up 6 bases, with 10 bases separating them. CDR1 and CDR2 (germline): GTSNPN, SVGIG (reference sequence). This CDR3 region has 13 residues. CDR3 nucleotides: TGTGCCTGGAGTGTGAACCTAGAGGATACGCAGTATTTT. Translated, it gives CAWSVNLEDTQYF. Drawing the rest from reference TRBV30 and TRBJ2-3, the complete variable domain is SQTIHQWPATLVQPVGSPLSLECTVEGTSNPNLYWYRQAAGRGLQLLFYSVGIGQISSEVPQNLSASRPQDRQFILSSKKLLLSDSGFYLCAWSVNLEDTQYFGPGTRLTVL.

The chain joins TRBV12-3 or TRBV12-4 to TRBJ1-2; 11 bases are shared with TRBD1. V lost 5 bases and J lost 6; bases outside the gene matches: 2. The CDR3 covers 13 residues. The CDR3 region is CASSGDRGNGYTF. The CDR3, as DNA: TGTGCCAGCAGTGGGGACAGGGGGAATGGCTACACCTTC.

The V and J genes are TRBV19 and TRBJ2-3; 10 bases align to TRBD1. The ends lost 5 bases at V and 1 base at J; junction bases unmatched: 6. CDR1 and CDR2 from the germline V gene are LNHDA and SQIVND (reference sequence). This CDR3 spans 16 amino acids. The CDR3: CASSADRGLGTDTQYF. As DNA, the CDR3 is TGTGCCAGTAGTGCCGACAGGGGGCTTGGCACAGATACGCAGTATTTT.

The chain recombines TRBV6-4 with TRBJ1-1, with D possibly being TRBD1 (6 bases). The CDR3 is 14 amino acids. Germline lookup yields CDR1 MRHNA and CDR2 SNTAGT. V lost 6 bases and J lost 0, with 11 bases in between. The CDR3 DNA reads TGTGCCAGCAGGGCAGGACAGATGAACACTGAAGCTTTCTTT. Protein product: CASRAGQMNTEAFF.

J is TRBJ2-1 and V is TRBV30; 7 nucleotides align to TRBD1. V lost 1 base to trimming and J lost 5 bases; unmatched junction nucleotides: 5. Germline V gene sequence: CDR1 GTSNPN, CDR2 SVGIG (reference sequence). This CDR3 spans 14 amino acids. CDR3 protein: CAWSGGDSDNEQFF. The CDR3 nucleotides are TGTGCCTGGAGTGGTGGGGACAGCGACAATGAGCAGTTCTTC.

The rearrangement joins TRBV7-9 to TRBJ1-2, with D possibly TRBD1 on 5 matching bases. Germline-derived CDR1 and CDR2 are SEHNR and FQNEAQ (reference sequence). The CDR3 sequence is 13 residues long. V was shortened by 4 bases and J by 6 bases, with 12 bases between the two germline ends. CDR3 in amino acids: CASSWIGGHGYTF. CDR3 in DNA: TGTGCCAGCAGCTGGATCGGGGGTCATGGCTACACCTTC.

The CDR3 region has the DNA TGTGCCAGCTCACCACAAGGAGGCGCGGGGGTCGGTGTCACCGGGGAGCTGTTTTTT. Amino acids: CASSPQGGAGVGVTGELFF. V gene TRBV18 combines with J gene TRBJ2-2; 7 bases map to TRBD2. The CDR3 is 19 residues long. V shed 1 base, J shed 4 bases, and the junction held 15 bases outside the gene matches. The germline V gene encodes CDR1 KGHSH and CDR2 LQKENI.